The sequence of this TCR beta chain was determined in a study of Ad26.COV2.S vaccination and SARS-CoV-2 variants. Study-level background: Ad26.COV2.S, an intramuscular injection, was given once or twice 56 days apart.

Clones were read by immunoSEQ multiplex PCR, and TCRdb kept only the in-frame ones, dropping some. The sample has about 320,000 clones, more than 70% seen once. V shed 2 bases, J shed 3 bases, and the junction held 3 bases outside the gene matches. CDR1 MNHEY and CDR2 SVGEGT come from the germline V gene. This CDR3 region has 15 residues. Noted treatment: 15 to 20 received Ad26.COV2.S at low or high dose, single or two shots; roughly 5 received placebo; per-sample allocation not given. Day 63 following the first vaccine or placebo injection was when the samples were taken. The individual, an adult aged 18-55 years, was a donor in Boston. Study results and caveats: After vaccination, reports described spike-specific CD8+ and CD4+ T cell responses as showing substantial breadth.

A remark on this clone: Its antigen is undetermined.

This sequence was found in a person aged 18-60 years who received the Ad26.COV2.S COVID-19 vaccine or a placebo. Sequenced here: peripheral blood, sampled in a trial of Ad26.COV2.S vaccine versus placebo. This rearrangement joins TRBV6-2 or TRBV6-3 to TRBJ2-2; 7 nucleotides align to TRBD1. CDR3 nucleotide sequence: TGTGCCAGCAGTTACGGACAGGACGACACCGGGGAGCTGTTTTTT. Amino acids: CASSYGQDDTGELFF.